A selection of T cell receptor beta chains follows, all from one sample in a study of CD8 T cells in Susac syndrome. TCRdb re-called the immunoSEQ multiplex PCR reads through MiXCR, storing one row per CDR3 protein. The sample carries about 130,000 distinct CDR3 sequences, 85% to 95% recorded once. Sample: CD8+ T cells from PBMCs. The receptor set was obtained from a human donor with Susac syndrome. Both conserved end residues are part of each CDR3. The order of the fields is J gene, D gene, V gene, clone size, CDR3 protein, CDR3 DNA. D genes are given only for firm matches. The size of a clone is reported for some rows only, either as once, few or many, or as a class for expanded clones.

j_call: TRBJ2-2; d_call: -; v_call: TRBV5-4; clone_size: -; cdr3_aa: CASSSGDPTGELFF; cdr3_nt: TGTGCCAGCAGCTCGGGAGACCCAACCGGGGAGCTGTTTTTT
j_call: TRBJ2-1; d_call: -; v_call: TRBV20-1; clone_size: -; cdr3_aa: CSARQAKERYNEQFF; cdr3_nt: TGCAGTGCCCGCCAGGCAAAGGAGCGCTACAATGAGCAGTTCTTC
j_call: TRBJ2-7; d_call: -; v_call: TRBV28; clone_size: -; cdr3_aa: CASSWDLYEQYF; cdr3_nt: TGTGCCAGCAGTTGGGACCTCTACGAGCAGTACTTC
j_call: TRBJ2-7; d_call: -; v_call: TRBV28; clone_size: -; cdr3_aa: CASSPVVSHEQYF; cdr3_nt: TGTGCCAGCAGTCCTGTAGTCAGTCACGAGCAGTACTTC
j_call: TRBJ1-2; d_call: -; v_call: TRBV27; clone_size: -; cdr3_aa: CASSRGGPFVDYTF; cdr3_nt: TGTGCCAGCAGCCGCGGGGGGCCGTTTGTTGACTACACCTTC
j_call: TRBJ2-7; d_call: -; v_call: TRBV7-9; clone_size: once; cdr3_aa: CASSSDGGYEQYF; cdr3_nt: TGTGCCAGCAGCTCCGACGGGGGCTACGAGCAGTACTTC
j_call: TRBJ2-1; d_call: -; v_call: TRBV20-1; clone_size: -; cdr3_aa: CSARDTGLGYNEQFF; cdr3_nt: TGCAGTGCTAGAGATACTGGGTTGGGCTACAATGAGCAGTTCTTC
j_call: TRBJ2-5; d_call: -; v_call: TRBV9; clone_size: -; cdr3_aa: CASRGAVQETQYF; cdr3_nt: TGTGCCAGCAGGGGCGCAGTTCAAGAGACCCAGTACTTC
j_call: TRBJ2-7; d_call: -; v_call: TRBV20-1; clone_size: -; cdr3_aa: CSAADLVMQYF; cdr3_nt: TGCAGTGCCGCTGACCTGGTAATGCAGTACTTC
j_call: TRBJ2-1; d_call: -; v_call: TRBV13; clone_size: once; cdr3_aa: CASSSTSREQFF; cdr3_nt: TGTGCCAGCAGTTCAACTAGCCGTGAGCAGTTCTTC
j_call: TRBJ1-1; d_call: -; v_call: TRBV19; clone_size: -; cdr3_aa: CASSIQDSNTEAFF; cdr3_nt: TGTGCCAGTAGTATACAGGATTCGAACACTGAAGCTTTCTTT
j_call: TRBJ1-2; d_call: TRBD1; v_call: TRBV4-1; clone_size: -; cdr3_aa: CASRGTGSDYGYTF; cdr3_nt: TGCGCCAGCAGGGGGACAGGGAGTGACTATGGCTACACCTTC
j_call: TRBJ2-6; d_call: -; v_call: TRBV2; clone_size: -; cdr3_aa: CASSEFFSGANVLTF; cdr3_nt: TGTGCCAGCAGTGAATTTTTTTCCGGGGCCAACGTCCTGACTTTC
j_call: TRBJ2-7; d_call: TRBD2; v_call: TRBV12-3/TRBV12-4; clone_size: once; cdr3_aa: CASRDGLAGGYEQYF; cdr3_nt: TGTGCCAGCAGGGATGGACTAGCGGGAGGCTACGAGCAGTACTTC
j_call: TRBJ2-3; d_call: -; v_call: TRBV14; clone_size: -; cdr3_aa: CASEDMTTDTQYF; cdr3_nt: TGTGCCAGCGAGGACATGACCACAGATACGCAGTATTTT
j_call: TRBJ1-5; d_call: TRBD1; v_call: TRBV6-6; clone_size: -; cdr3_aa: CASKPGTGPHWF; cdr3_nt: TGTGCCAGTAAACCCGGGACAGGGCCCCATTGGTTT